The following is a T cell receptor (beta chain) sequence with its context. The data stem from a study of blood T cells in healthy people across ages. This CDR3 region has 14 residues. In germline, CDR1 is SGHRS, CDR2 YFSETQ. V was pared by 3 bases and J by 8 bases, with 17 bases between. Primed by a sample-barcoded 5' primer and a J-beta primer mix, a second PCR proceeded for about 6 to 12 cycles. TCRdb reprocessed the 5' RACE reads with MiXCR, giving one entry per CDR3 protein. The profile shows hundreds of thousands of distinct CDR3 sequences, approximately 31% of them singletons. The gene calls are TRBV5-1 and TRBJ1-2, with a possible D match to TRBD1 (6 bases). Specimen: blood. The sequence was obtained from a woman older than 75 in good health. This CDR3 is CASSWVGGAGGYTF. Here the CDR3 DNA reads TGCGCCAGCAGCTGGGTAGGGGGGGCTGGAGGCTACACCTTC.